The rows below give T cell receptor beta chains drawn from one sample of a study of OX40 agonist ivuxolimab in advanced cancers. The method was immunoSEQ multiplex PCR; TCRdb's version includes in-frame clones alone and lacks a portion of them. This table has tens of thousands of clones, roughly four fifths appearing once. The material sequenced was CD4+ or CD8+ T cells sorted from blood, taken in a trial of the OX40 agonist ivuxolimab. These receptors all come from an adult with an advanced solid tumor such as melanoma, head and neck, liver or kidney cancer. Each CDR3 is given with its conserved first and last residue. Fields, in order: J gene, clone size, V gene, D gene, CDR3 DNA, CDR3 protein. A D gene is named only where the DNA matches it firmly. The size of a clone is reported for some rows only, either as once, few or many, or as a class for expanded clones.

TRBJ2-1 - TRBV16 TRBD1 TGTGCCAGCAGCCAATTCAAGGCAGGGGGCCTTGAGCAGTTCTTC CASSQFKAGGLEQFF
TRBJ2-1 - TRBV27 TRBD1 TGTGCCAGCAGGATGGGACAGGGGGCAGGTGAGCAGTTCTTC CASRMGQGAGEQFF
TRBJ2-1 - TRBV7-2 - TGTGCCAGCAGCTTAGACAGCCACCTCCGGGACTCCCTTCTGCATGAGCAGTTCTTC CASSLDSHLRDSLLHEQFF
TRBJ1-4 - TRBV7-2 - TGTGCCAGCAGCTTAGATCTCGAAAAACTGTTTTTT CASSLDLEKLFF
TRBJ1-2 - TRBV5-5 - TGTGCCAGCAGCTTGGAGGGGCAGGGGCTCGGCTACACCTTC CASSLEGQGLGYTF
TRBJ1-5 - TRBV29-1 - TGCAGCGTGAGGGGTACAGGCGATCAGCCCCAGCATTTT CSVRGTGDQPQHF
TRBJ1-6 few TRBV4-3 TRBD1 TGCGCCAGCAGCCAATCCGCAGGGACAGACTTAAATTCACCCCTCCACTTT CASSQSAGTDLNSPLHF
TRBJ1-5 - TRBV4-2 - TGTGCCAGCAGCCGACTAGGGGGAGGGAGCAATCAGCCCCAGCATTTT CASSRLGGGSNQPQHF
TRBJ1-2 few TRBV18 - TGTGCCAGCTCACCGACATACCAGGACAACTATGGCTACACCTTC CASSPTYQDNYGYTF
TRBJ1-5 - TRBV5-1 - TGCGCCAGCAGCTTGGGGTGGGGGGATCAGCCCCAGCATTTT CASSLGWGDQPQHF
TRBJ2-7 - TRBV7-8 - TGTGCCAGCAGCCCCCACGGGGAGTCCTACGAGCAGTACTTC CASSPHGESYEQYF
TRBJ2-2 - TRBV19 - TGTGCCAGTAGTATAACGGGCCATCGGATCGGGGAGCTGTTTTTT CASSITGHRIGELFF
TRBJ2-2 - TRBV27 - TGTGCCAGCAGTTTAGGGACCGGGGAGCTGTTTTTT CASSLGTGELFF
TRBJ2-5 once TRBV21-1 - TGTGCCAGCGTGGGACTGCTACAAGAGACCCAGTACTTC CASVGLLQETQYF
TRBJ2-7 - TRBV28 - TGTGCCAGCAGGCCCCCCGGGGCTACCTACGAGCAGTACTTC CASRPPGATYEQYF
TRBJ2-1 - TRBV5-1 TRBD2 TGCGCCAGCAGCTTGGGAGGGACTAGCTCCTACAATGAGCAGTTCTTC CASSLGGTSSYNEQFF
TRBJ2-7 - TRBV28 - TGTGCCAGCAGTTTTCTAAAGGGCAGGGGACTGTCCTACGAGCAGTACTTC CASSFLKGRGLSYEQYF
TRBJ2-5 - TRBV6-5 - TGTGCCAGCAGTCCGGTAGGACTACGAGAGACCCAGTACTTC CASSPVGLRETQYF
TRBJ2-5 - TRBV7-2 - TGTGCCAGCAGCCCCTTTGTTGGAGGTACGCGGGAGACCCAGTACTTC CASSPFVGGTRETQYF
TRBJ2-7 - TRBV28 - TGTGCCAGCAGTTCCCTCGGGGGAGTCTACGAGCAGTACTTC CASSSLGGVYEQYF
TRBJ1-2 - TRBV6-6 - TGTGCCAGCAGGAAGACAGCCAACTATGGCTACACCTTC CASRKTANYGYTF
TRBJ2-7 - TRBV5-6 - TGTGCCAGCAGCTTGTATTGGCGGTCTTACGAGCAGTACTTC CASSLYWRSYEQYF
TRBJ2-7 - TRBV7-9 - TGTGCCAGCAGCTCCGCGTGGCCAGGGTTCTCCTACGAGCAGTACTTC CASSSAWPGFSYEQYF
TRBJ2-5 - TRBV28 - TGTGCCAGCAGGGGCGGACGGTGGGAGACCCAGTACTTC CASRGGRWETQYF
TRBJ2-2 - TRBV28 TRBD2 TGTGCCAGCAGCCCCGGGACTAGCGGGAGGACGAACACCGGGGAGCTGTTTTTT CASSPGTSGRTNTGELFF
TRBJ2-5 - TRBV29-1 TRBD2 TGCAGCGTTGTACCAGCGGGGGGTTTGCGAGAGACCCAGTACTTC CSVVPAGGLRETQYF
TRBJ2-7 - TRBV4-2 TRBD2 TGTGCCAGCAGCCAAGGGGGCGGGGGGTACGAGCAGTACTTC CASSQGGGGYEQYF
TRBJ2-3 - TRBV5-1 TRBD2 TGCGCCAGCAGCTTAGGCGGGGGGACCACAGATACGCAGTATTTT CASSLGGGTTDTQYF
TRBJ2-5 - TRBV5-4 - TGTGCCAGCAGCGGAATGGGGGGAGTCCAAGAGACCCAGTACTTC CASSGMGGVQETQYF
TRBJ2-2 - TRBV6-1 - TGTGCCAGCAGTGACCTGGGGTGGACCGGGGAGCTGTTTTTT CASSDLGWTGELFF
TRBJ2-1 - TRBV27 - TGTGCCAGCAGTTTACGGGATTGGGATAGTAATGAGCAGTTCTTC CASSLRDWDSNEQFF
TRBJ2-5 - TRBV2 - TGTGCCAGCAGCCAGACTAGTGGAGAGACCCAGTACTTC CASSQTSGETQYF
TRBJ1-2 - TRBV7-6 TRBD1 TGTGCCAGCAGCCTCGGGACAGGGGCGCACTATGGCTACACCTTC CASSLGTGAHYGYTF
TRBJ1-1 - TRBV7-2 TRBD1 TGTGCCAGCAGCTTGGCAGGGGGCGGCCTCACTGAAGCTTTCTTT CASSLAGGGLTEAFF
TRBJ2-2 - TRBV5-4 TRBD2 TGTGCCAGCAGCTCGGAACTAGCGGGGGTCACCGGGGAGCTGTTTTTT CASSSELAGVTGELFF
TRBJ2-3 - TRBV5-1 - TGCGCCAGCAGCTTTTCGGGGACCGGAGATACGCAGTATTTT CASSFSGTGDTQYF
TRBJ1-5 - TRBV28 - TGTGCCAGCAGTCAGGGAAATAGCAATCAGCCCCAGCATTTT CASSQGNSNQPQHF
TRBJ2-1 once TRBV5-4 TRBD2 TGTGCCAGCAGCTTGACTAGCGGTTCCGATGAGCAGTTCTTC CASSLTSGSDEQFF
TRBJ2-2 - TRBV13 - TGTGCCAGCAGGCGAGCTGATGGGGAGCTGTTTTTT CASRRADGELFF
TRBJ2-5 - TRBV29-1 - TGCAGCGTCGGCCAACAAGAGACCCAGTACTTC CSVGQQETQYF
TRBJ2-5 - TRBV4-1 TRBD2 TGCGCCAGCAGCCGCAAGGGAGCGGATAGCGGGGGGAGGGAGACCCAGTACTTC CASSRKGADSGGRETQYF
TRBJ2-2 - TRBV5-1 - TGCGCCAGCAGCTTGTTTTCGGGGAGTTCCGGGGAGCTGTTTTTT CASSLFSGSSGELFF
TRBJ1-2 - TRBV29-1 - TGCAGCGTATCACAGACCGGCTACACCTTC CSVSQTGYTF
TRBJ1-1 - TRBV5-4 TRBD1 TGTGCCAGCAGCTTGAACAGGGGGCTGGGCACTGAAGCTTTCTTT CASSLNRGLGTEAFF
TRBJ1-4 - TRBV7-8 - TGTGCCAGCAGCTTAGTGGGGGGTTATAATGAAAAACTGTTTTTT CASSLVGGYNEKLFF
TRBJ1-4 - TRBV7-2 - TGTGCCAGCAGCTTTGAGGGTGAAAAACTGTTTTTT CASSFEGEKLFF
TRBJ1-2 once TRBV27 - TGTGCCAGCAGGGCAGCGTATGGCTACACCTTC CASRAAYGYTF
TRBJ1-2 - TRBV6-6 TRBD1 TGTGCCAGCAGCTACGGACAGGGTGGCTACACCTTC CASSYGQGGYTF
TRBJ1-1 - TRBV2 - TGTGCCAGCCTCCAGGGGTGGGACACTGAAGCTTTCTTT CASLQGWDTEAFF
TRBJ2-6 - TRBV28 - TGTGCCAGCAGTACCGGAGGCTCTGGGGCCAACGTCCTGACTTTC CASSTGGSGANVLTF
TRBJ2-2 - TRBV5-4 TRBD1 TGTGCCAGCAGCCTCCAGGGACAGGGACCCACCGGGGAGCTGTTTTTT CASSLQGQGPTGELFF
TRBJ2-2 - TRBV2 - TGTGCCAGCGGGCGGGGCTTCGCCGGGGAGCTGTTTTTT CASGRGFAGELFF
TRBJ2-6 - TRBV10-2 TRBD2 TGCGCCAGCAGTGATCTGGGAGCGGGAGGGCCTGGGGCCAACGTCCTGACTTTC CASSDLGAGGPGANVLTF
TRBJ1-2 - TRBV9 - TGTGCCAGCAGCGTAGCTAACAGGGACTATGGCTACACCTTC CASSVANRDYGYTF